This T cell receptor beta chain was sequenced during a study of T-cell reconstitution after alpha-beta-depleted transplantation in children. There are a few counts of this clonotype. V dropped 4 bases and J dropped 3 bases, with 13 bases sitting between them. The germline CDR1 and CDR2 sequences are MNHEY and SMNVEV (reference sequence). The CDR3 is 14 residues long. Preparation of the TCRbeta library used unique molecular identifiers. MiXCR, applied by TCRdb to the PCR reads, yields one record per CDR3 protein. The sample contains more than 200,000 distinct CDR3 sequences, approximately 15% of which appear only once.

The clonotype comes from a male patient between 2 and 10 years old who had a stem cell transplant for acute lymphoblastic leukemia, so the T cells may come from the graft donor. The genes are TRBV27 and TRBJ2-7, with D perhaps matching TRBD2 (5 bases). The specimen comprised PBMCs, mostly from graft donor cells, sampled 360 days after TCRalphabeta/CD19-depleted stem cell transplant. CDR3 loop: CASSSGLGGYEQYF. The CDR3 DNA reads TGTGCCAGCAGTTCCGGACTGGGTGGCTACGAGCAGTACTTC.